A selection of T cell receptor beta chains follows, all from one sample in a study of CD8 T cells in ankylosing spondylitis. TCRdb reprocessed the 5' RACE reads with MiXCR, giving one entry per CDR3 protein. There are 350,000 to 400,000 distinct CDR3 sequences in the sample; roughly 22% occur only once, and about 12% lies in the top ten. Sequencing used blood, either unsorted or a sorted T cell fraction (not recorded which). These receptors were taken from a male donor with ankylosing spondylitis or in good health (not recorded which). The CDR3 runs from the conserved cysteine through the conserved F or W. The D gene is left open where the match is weak. Rows give clone size only sometimes, using once, few, many, or a class for an expanded clone.

clone_size	j_call	d_call	v_call	cdr3_nt	cdr3_aa
many	TRBJ2-1	.	TRBV29-1	TGCAGCGTTGTCCTTTGGGCGTATGATGAGCAGTTCTTC	CSVVLWAYDEQFF
few	TRBJ2-5	.	TRBV11-2	TGTGCCAGCAGCTTAAGAGGGAACGGGGGAGAGACCCAGTACTTC	CASSLRGNGGETQYF
.	TRBJ2-7	TRBD2	TRBV7-9	TGTGCCAGCAGCGCAGCAGCGGGGGGTTTGGCCTACGAGCAGTACTTC	CASSAAAGGLAYEQYF
.	TRBJ2-7	TRBD1	TRBV7-9	TGTGCCAGCAGCACCGGACAGGGCCTCCACGAGCAGTACTTC	CASSTGQGLHEQYF
.	TRBJ2-7	.	TRBV27	TGTGCCAGCAGTTCCGGAAGGCTATACGAGCAGTACTTC	CASSSGRLYEQYF
few	TRBJ2-1	.	TRBV4-1	TGCGCCAGCAGCCAGAGGGACTTTGAAGGCTCCTACAATGAGCAGTTCTTC	CASSQRDFEGSYNEQFF
.	TRBJ2-5	.	TRBV12-3/TRBV12-4	TGTGCCAGCAGGCCTGGGGGAAACAGGGACTCCCAAGAGACCCAGTACTTC	CASRPGGNRDSQETQYF
.	TRBJ1-2	.	TRBV4-1	TGCGCCAGCAGCCCGTACATAGGTGGCTACACCTTC	CASSPYIGGYTF
.	TRBJ2-5	.	TRBV6-1	TGTGCCAGCAGGCCCGGGACACCACAAGAGACCCAGTACTTC	CASRPGTPQETQYF
few	TRBJ1-6	.	TRBV7-6	TGTGCCAGCAGCCCCGAGGGGGATCCATATTCACCCCTCCACTTT	CASSPEGDPYSPLHF
few	TRBJ2-1	TRBD2	TRBV12-5	TGTGCTACCTACATCGGGGGGGGTTCACAGGAGTACAATGAGCAGTTCTTC	CATYIGGGSQEYNEQFF
.	TRBJ2-2	.	TRBV27	TGTGCCAGCAGTTTGGGGGACACCTACGCCGGGGAGCTGTTTTTT	CASSLGDTYAGELFF
once	TRBJ2-5	TRBD1	TRBV5-1	TGCGCCAGCACCATGACAGGGGGCCTTGGAGAGACCCAGTACTTC	CASTMTGGLGETQYF
.	TRBJ2-7	.	TRBV7-9	TGTGCCAGCAGCTACACCCCCTACGAGCAGTACTTC	CASSYTPYEQYF
few	TRBJ1-2	.	TRBV13	TGTGCCACCGACGAGACTAACTATGGCTACACCTTC	CATDETNYGYTF
few	TRBJ2-1	TRBD1	TRBV27	TGTGCCAGCAAGGAACAGGGGGCCGGGAATGAGCAGTTCTTC	CASKEQGAGNEQFF
once	TRBJ2-4	.	TRBV7-8	TGTGCCAGCAGCCCGCAAAGGCTAGCCAAAAACATTCAGTACTTC	CASSPQRLAKNIQYF
.	TRBJ1-5	.	TRBV19	TGTGCCAGTAGTTGGACAGCTTCAAGCAATCAGCCCCAGCATTTT	CASSWTASSNQPQHF
.	TRBJ1-1	.	TRBV14	TGTGCCAGCAGCCAAGTGAGTGGGTACACTGAAGCTTTCTTT	CASSQVSGYTEAFF
few	TRBJ2-7	.	TRBV27	TGTGCCAGCAAAAGGGACCGGAGCTCCTACGAGCAGTACTTC	CASKRDRSSYEQYF
few	TRBJ2-7	TRBD1	TRBV7-9	TGTGCCAGCACCCCAGCAGGGGGCCACGAGCAGTACTTC	CASTPAGGHEQYF
few	TRBJ1-5	.	TRBV4-1	TGCGCCAGCAGCCAAGAGCTCAATCAGCCCCAGCATTTT	CASSQELNQPQHF
.	TRBJ2-3	.	TRBV4-1	TGCGCCAGCAGCCAAGAAGGGGCAGGTGGAGATACGCAGTATTTT	CASSQEGAGGDTQYF
.	TRBJ2-7	.	TRBV12-3/TRBV12-4	TGTGCCAGCAGTACCACAGGGCTTGGGGCTCTCGAGCAGTACTTC	CASSTTGLGALEQYF
few	TRBJ2-3	.	TRBV29-1	TGCAGCGTTGAGAGTTTGGAGGGAATGGGTTACACAGATACGCAGTATTTT	CSVESLEGMGYTDTQYF
.	TRBJ2-5	.	TRBV25-1	TGTGCCAGCAGTGAATGGGTGGGGACGGGAGAGACCCAGTACTTC	CASSEWVGTGETQYF
few	TRBJ2-7	TRBD2	TRBV27	TGTGCCAGCAGTTTAGGAATAGCGGGGGGCGGAACCTACGAGCAGTACTTC	CASSLGIAGGGTYEQYF
many	TRBJ2-1	.	TRBV6-4	TGTGCCAGCAAGGAGGGGGGCGCCGCTAATGAGCAGTTCTTC	CASKEGGAANEQFF
.	TRBJ2-5	.	TRBV5-5	TGTGCCAGCAGCCAGTACCCGGGGCCCCAAGAGACCCAGTACTTC	CASSQYPGPQETQYF
few	TRBJ2-7	TRBD1	TRBV7-9	TGTGCCAGCAGCTCGCGGGACAGGACCCACTACGAGCAGTACTTC	CASSSRDRTHYEQYF
.	TRBJ2-1	TRBD1	TRBV5-1	TGCGCCAGCAGCTCGGGACAGGGGGCTAGTGAGCAGTTCTTC	CASSSGQGASEQFF
few	TRBJ2-3	.	TRBV6-1	TGTGCCAGCGGAGATACTAGCACAGATACGCAGTATTTT	CASGDTSTDTQYF
.	TRBJ2-3	TRBD2	TRBV10-3	TGTGCCATCAGTGAATTCGGGGGGGCTGATACGCAGTATTTT	CAISEFGGADTQYF
.	TRBJ2-5	.	TRBV11-2	TGTGCCAGCAGCCCAAAGGGGGGGGGAGCTGGGACCCAGTACTTC	CASSPKGGGAGTQYF
few	TRBJ2-1	.	TRBV27	TGTGCCAGCGGGGGGTGGAATGAGCAGTTCTTC	CASGGWNEQFF
.	TRBJ2-7	.	TRBV11-2	TGTGCCAGCAGCCTCGCAATGGGACATACTATCTACGAGCAGTACTTC	CASSLAMGHTIYEQYF
.	TRBJ2-1	.	TRBV4-1	TGCGCCAGCAGCCTCCTCACGGACCGAGCCTACAATGAGCAGTTCTTC	CASSLLTDRAYNEQFF
few	TRBJ2-3	TRBD1	TRBV28	TGTGCCAGCAGTGGAGGGACAGGCCTTTACACAGATACGCAGTATTTT	CASSGGTGLYTDTQYF
few	TRBJ2-5	.	TRBV12-5	TGTGCTAGTGGCTCGGCGGGGGACGGGACAGATCAACAAGAGACCCAGTACTTC	CASGSAGDGTDQQETQYF
few	TRBJ1-5	.	TRBV6-1	TGTGACAGCAGCACCCCCGGGGAAGGGGCGGGGGTTAGCAATCAGCCCCAGCATTTT	CDSSTPGEGAGVSNQPQHF
few	TRBJ1-3	.	TRBV28	TGTGCCAGCGGTGCGACGCTAAACGGAAACACCATATATTTT	CASGATLNGNTIYF
.	TRBJ1-1	TRBD1	TRBV27	TGTGCCAGCAGTCCCCAGGACAGGGTGGGCGCTGAAGCTTTCTTT	CASSPQDRVGAEAFF